This is a list of T cell receptor beta chains from one sample in a study of blood T cells in healthy people across ages. TCRdb reprocessed the 5' RACE reads with MiXCR, giving one entry per CDR3 protein. This table holds roughly 1,700,000 distinct CDR3 sequences, roughly 27% found once. The sample taken for sequencing was blood. All receptors come from a woman aged 25 to 45 in good health. Both conserved end residues are part of each CDR3. The D gene is left open where the match is weak. The size entry is marked missing in some rows and otherwise reads once, few, many or a size class.

v_gene	abundance	j_gene	d_gene	CDR3aa	CDR3nt
TRBV6-1	.	TRBJ2-5	TRBD1	CASSMDRAQETQYF	TGTGCCAGCAGTATGGACAGGGCACAAGAGACCCAGTACTTC
TRBV12-3/TRBV12-4	.	TRBJ2-1	.	CASSLGRLGGEQFF	TGTGCCAGCAGTTTAGGTCGGCTAGGGGGTGAGCAGTTCTTC
TRBV10-3	.	TRBJ2-7	TRBD2	CATTSGSQDEQYF	TGTGCCACCACTAGCGGGAGTCAAGACGAGCAGTACTTC
TRBV11-2	few	TRBJ1-2	.	CASSLDRGAWSGAGNYGYTF	TGTGCCAGCAGCTTAGACCGGGGCGCATGGTCGGGCGCGGGGAACTATGGCTACACCTTC
TRBV6-2/TRBV6-3	many	TRBJ2-1	.	CASSYSKNRGEQFF	TGTGCCAGCAGTTACTCGAAGAATCGGGGTGAGCAGTTCTTC
TRBV12-3/TRBV12-4	.	TRBJ1-5	.	CASSLAPGRGGNQPQHF	TGTGCCAGCAGTTTAGCCCCTGGAAGGGGAGGCAATCAGCCCCAGCATTTT
TRBV12-3/TRBV12-4	.	TRBJ1-6	.	CAGRVRSSPLHF	TGTGCCGGCAGGGTTAGGAGTTCACCCCTCCACTTT
TRBV12-3/TRBV12-4	.	TRBJ2-3	TRBD2	CASKPSGGTDTQYF	TGTGCCAGCAAACCTAGCGGGGGCACAGATACGCAGTATTTT
TRBV18	.	TRBJ2-6	.	CASSPSQGTGANVLTF	TGTGCCAGCTCACCGTCCCAGGGTACTGGGGCCAACGTCCTGACTTTC
TRBV10-3	.	TRBJ2-3	.	CAIGQGKDTQYF	TGTGCCATCGGACAAGGCAAAGATACGCAGTATTTT
TRBV20-1	.	TRBJ1-1	.	CSAPRVGTEAFF	TGCAGTGCTCCAAGAGTAGGCACTGAAGCTTTCTTT
TRBV18	.	TRBJ1-4	.	CASSQETGTNEKLFF	TGTGCCAGCTCACAAGAGACAGGAACTAATGAAAAACTGTTTTTT